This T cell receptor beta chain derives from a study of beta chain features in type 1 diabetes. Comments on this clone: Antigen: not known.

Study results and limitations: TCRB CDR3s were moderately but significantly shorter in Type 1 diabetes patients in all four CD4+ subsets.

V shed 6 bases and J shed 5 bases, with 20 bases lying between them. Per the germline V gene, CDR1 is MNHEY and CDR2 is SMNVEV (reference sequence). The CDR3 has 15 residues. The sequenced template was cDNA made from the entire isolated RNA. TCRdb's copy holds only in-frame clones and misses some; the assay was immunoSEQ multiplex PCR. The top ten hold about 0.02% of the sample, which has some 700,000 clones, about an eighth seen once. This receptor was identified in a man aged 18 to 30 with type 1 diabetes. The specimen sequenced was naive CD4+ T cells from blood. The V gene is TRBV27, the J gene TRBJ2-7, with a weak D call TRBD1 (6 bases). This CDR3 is CASRKGVQGWNEQYF. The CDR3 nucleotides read TGTGCCAGCAGGAAGGGGGTACAGGGCTGGAACGAGCAGTACTTC.